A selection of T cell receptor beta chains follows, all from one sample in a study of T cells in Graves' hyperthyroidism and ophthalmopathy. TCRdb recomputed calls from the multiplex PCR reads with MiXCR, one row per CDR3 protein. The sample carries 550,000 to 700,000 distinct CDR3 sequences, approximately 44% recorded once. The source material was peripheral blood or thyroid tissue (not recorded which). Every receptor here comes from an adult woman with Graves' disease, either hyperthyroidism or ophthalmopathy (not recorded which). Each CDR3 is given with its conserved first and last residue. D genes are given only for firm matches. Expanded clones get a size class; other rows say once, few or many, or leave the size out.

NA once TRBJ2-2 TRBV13 CASSREGQSYANTGELFF TGTGCCAGCAGCCGGGAGGGACAGAGTTACGCGAACACCGGGGAGCTGTTTTTT
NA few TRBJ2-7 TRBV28 CASSSPTGNSYEQYF TGTGCCAGCAGTTCACCGACTGGAAATTCCTACGAGCAGTACTTC
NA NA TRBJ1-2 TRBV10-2 CASSDTGSRKGYTF TGCGCCAGCAGCGACACGGGGTCTCGTAAGGGCTACACCTTC
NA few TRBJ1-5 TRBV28 CASSPGYFYQPQHF TGTGCCAGCAGTCCAGGGTACTTCTATCAGCCCCAGCATTTT
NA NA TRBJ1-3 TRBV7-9 CASSSWDTIYF TGTGCCAGCAGCTCCTGGGACACCATATATTTT
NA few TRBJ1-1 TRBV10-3 CAISESVRTEAFF TGTGCCATCAGTGAGTCGGTTCGGACTGAAGCTTTCTTT
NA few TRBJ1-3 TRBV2 CASSVQSNTIYF TGTGCCAGCAGTGTACAGAGTAACACCATATATTTT
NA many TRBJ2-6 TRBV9 CASGGAGANVLTF TGTGCCAGCGGGGGAGCTGGGGCCAACGTCCTGACTTTC
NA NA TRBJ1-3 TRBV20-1 CSATYPGTGNTIYF TGCAGTGCTACCTATCCGGGAACTGGAAACACCATATATTTT
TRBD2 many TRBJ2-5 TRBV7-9 CASSENSGRKETQYF TGTGCCAGCAGCGAGAATAGCGGGAGGAAAGAGACCCAGTACTTC
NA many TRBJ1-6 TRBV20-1 CSAKGGGPYNSPLHF TGCAGTGCCAAAGGGGGGGGCCCATATAATTCACCCCTCCACTTT
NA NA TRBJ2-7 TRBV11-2 CASSLGPKTFYEQYF TGTGCCAGCAGCTTAGGGCCAAAGACTTTCTACGAGCAGTACTTC
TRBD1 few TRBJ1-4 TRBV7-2 CASSLIPGQWLFF TGTGCCAGCAGCTTAATCCCGGGACAGTGGTTGTTTTTT
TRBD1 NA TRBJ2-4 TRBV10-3 CATRGQGISGEYF TGTGCCACCCGAGGACAGGGTATCTCCGGGGAGTACTTC
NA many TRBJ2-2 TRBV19 CASTPGANTGELFF TGTGCCAGTACGCCGGGAGCGAACACCGGGGAGCTGTTTTTT
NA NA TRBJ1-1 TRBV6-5 CASSYSRANTEAFF TGTGCCAGCAGTTACTCGAGGGCGAACACTGAAGCTTTCTTT
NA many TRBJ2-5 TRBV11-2 CASRQRGLETQYF TGTGCCAGCAGGCAGCGAGGGTTGGAGACCCAGTACTTC
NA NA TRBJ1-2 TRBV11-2 CASSLGWGGGGSLDGYTF TGTGCCAGCAGCTTAGGCTGGGGGGGCGGGGGCTCATTGGATGGCTACACCTTC
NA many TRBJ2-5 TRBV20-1 CSARGTDISETQYF TGCAGTGCTAGAGGAACGGACATCTCGGAGACCCAGTACTTC
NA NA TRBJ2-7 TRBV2 CASSEARYGDEQYF TGTGCCAGCAGTGAAGCGCGATATGGGGACGAGCAGTACTTC
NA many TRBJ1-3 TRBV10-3 CAISDGAGGGGNTIYF TGTGCCATCAGTGATGGGGCAGGAGGAGGTGGAAACACCATATATTTT
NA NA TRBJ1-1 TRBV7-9 CASSNRQSTEAFF TGTGCCAGCAGCAACCGACAGTCAACTGAAGCTTTCTTT
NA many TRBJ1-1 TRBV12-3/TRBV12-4 CASSLDSSTEAFF TGTGCCAGCAGTTTAGATAGTTCCACTGAAGCTTTCTTT
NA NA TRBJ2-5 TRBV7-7 CASSLAAAGLETQYF TGTGCTAGCAGCTTAGCGGCCGCGGGCTTGGAGACCCAGTACTTC
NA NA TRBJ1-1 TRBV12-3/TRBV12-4 CASRRVAEAFF TGTGCCAGCAGACGTGTAGCTGAAGCTTTCTTT
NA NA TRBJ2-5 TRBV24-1 CAASGRPEETQYF TGTGCCGCCAGTGGCCGACCAGAAGAGACCCAGTACTTC
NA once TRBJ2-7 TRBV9 CASSLDLGSYEQHF TGTGCCAGCAGCTTGGACCTAGGGTCCTACGAGCAGCACTTC
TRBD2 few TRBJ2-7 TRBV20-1 CSARDRWTRDEQYF TGCAGTGCTAGAGATCGATGGACTAGGGACGAGCAGTACTTC
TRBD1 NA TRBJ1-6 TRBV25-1 CASRDSNSPLHF TGTGCCAGCCGGGACAGCAATTCACCCCTCCACTTT
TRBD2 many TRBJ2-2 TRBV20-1 CSVLAGQPGSLTNTGELFF TGCAGTGTCTTAGCGGGGCAGCCGGGTAGTCTTACGAACACCGGGGAGCTGTTTTTT
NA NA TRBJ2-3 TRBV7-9 CASSLGSTDTQYF TGTGCCAGCAGCTTAGGATCCACAGATACGCAGTATTTT
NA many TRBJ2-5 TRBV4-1 CASSQADGSIGETQYF TGCGCCAGCAGCCAAGCGGACGGGAGCATCGGCGAGACCCAGTACTTC
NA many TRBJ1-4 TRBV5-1 CASSLEAGPTEKLFF TGCGCCAGCAGCTTGGAGGCAGGGCCAACGGAAAAACTGTTTTTT
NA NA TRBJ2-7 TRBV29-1 CSALADYEQYF TGCAGCGCACTCGCAGACTACGAGCAGTACTTC
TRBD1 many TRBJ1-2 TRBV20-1 CSARDIGTGDGYTF TGCAGTGCTAGAGATATCGGGACAGGGGATGGCTACACCTTC
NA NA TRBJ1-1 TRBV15 CATSSMGSTTEAFF TGTGCCACCAGCAGTATGGGGAGCACGACTGAAGCTTTCTTT
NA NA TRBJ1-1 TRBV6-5 CASSNRVNTEAFF TGTGCCAGCAGTAACAGGGTAAACACTGAAGCTTTCTTT
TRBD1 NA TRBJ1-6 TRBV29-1 CSVVALMTGGYESPLHF TGCAGCGTTGTGGCCCTGATGACAGGGGGCTACGAATCACCCCTCCACTTT
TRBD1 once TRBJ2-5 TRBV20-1 CSANQDRGGQETQYF TGCAGTGCTAACCAAGACAGGGGAGGCCAAGAGACCCAGTACTTC
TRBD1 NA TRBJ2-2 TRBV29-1 CSVTRQGVVNTGELFF TGCAGCGTTACTCGCCAGGGGGTCGTGAACACCGGGGAGCTGTTTTTT
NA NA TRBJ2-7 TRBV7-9 CASSAVRSTYEQYF TGTGCCAGCAGTGCTGTACGGTCTACCTACGAGCAGTACTTC
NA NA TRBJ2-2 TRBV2 CASSEEQGLTGELFF TGTGCCAGCAGTGAGGAGCAGGGGTTGACCGGGGAGCTGTTTTTT
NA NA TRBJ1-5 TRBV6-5 CASSNIQNSNQPQHF TGTGCCAGCAGTAACATACAGAATAGCAATCAGCCCCAGCATTTT
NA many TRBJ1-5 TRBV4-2 CASSQEIGNQPQHF TGTGCCAGCAGCCAAGAAATAGGCAATCAGCCCCAGCATTTT